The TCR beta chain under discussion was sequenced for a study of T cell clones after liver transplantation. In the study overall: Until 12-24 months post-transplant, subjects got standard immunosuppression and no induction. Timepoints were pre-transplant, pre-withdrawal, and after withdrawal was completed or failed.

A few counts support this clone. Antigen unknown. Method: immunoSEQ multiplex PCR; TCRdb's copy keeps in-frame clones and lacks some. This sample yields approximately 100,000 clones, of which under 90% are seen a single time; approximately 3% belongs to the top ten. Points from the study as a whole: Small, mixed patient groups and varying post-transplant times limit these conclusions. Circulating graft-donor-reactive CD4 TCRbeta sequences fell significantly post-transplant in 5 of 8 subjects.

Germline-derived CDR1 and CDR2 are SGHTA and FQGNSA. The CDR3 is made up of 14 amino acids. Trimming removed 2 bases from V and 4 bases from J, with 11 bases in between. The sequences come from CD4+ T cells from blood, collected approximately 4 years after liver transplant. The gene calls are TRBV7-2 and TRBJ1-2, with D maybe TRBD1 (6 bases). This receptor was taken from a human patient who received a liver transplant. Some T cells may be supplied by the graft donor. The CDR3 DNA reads TGTGCCAGCAGCTTATCGGGGGCAAGCTATGGCTACACCTTC. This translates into CASSLSGASYGYTF. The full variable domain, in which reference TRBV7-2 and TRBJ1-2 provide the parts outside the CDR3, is GAGVSQSPSNKVTEKGKDVELRCDPISGHTALYWYRQSLGQGLEFLIYFQGNSAPDKSGLPSDRFSAERTGGSVSTLTIQRTQQEDSAVYLCASSLSGASYGYTFGSGTRLTVV.